One sample yielded the 16 T cell receptor beta chains listed below, sequenced in a study of blood T cells in healthy people across ages. Using a J-beta primer mix together with a sample-barcoded 5' primer, a second PCR was run for about 6 to 12 cycles. TCRdb itself ran the 5' RACE reads through MiXCR, one entry per CDR3 protein. The profile shows hundreds of thousands of distinct CDR3 sequences, around 49% of them singletons. Sequenced: blood. The receptor set was obtained from a man younger than 45 in good health.

The CDR3 here is CASSQTRAANEKLFF. CDR3 DNA sequence: TGTGCCAGCAGTCAGACCCGGGCGGCTAATGAAAAACTGTTTTTT. This rearrangement joins TRBV6-5 to TRBJ1-4; D gene unclear. V was cut by 5 bases and J by 3 bases, with 13 bases left in between. Germline CDR1 MNHEY, CDR2 SVGAGI. CDR3 length: 15 amino acids.

The rearrangement links TRBV20-1 to TRBJ2-1, with D possibly called TRBD1 or TRBD2 (5 bases each). This CDR3 spans 14 amino acids. CDR1 and CDR2 (germline): DFQATT, SNEGSKA (reference sequence). The V end was cut by 3 bases, the J end by 5 bases, with 14 bases between. The CDR3 sequence is CSASFGANNNEQFF. CDR3 bases: TGCAGTGCTAGTTTCGGGGCTAATAACAATGAGCAGTTCTTC.

The V call is TRBV28, the J call TRBJ2-1, with TRBD1 identical over 9 bases. The length of the CDR3 is 14 residues. Losses at the gene ends were 5 bases for V and 6 bases for J; bases not matched to a gene: 5. The V gene's germline CDR1 is MDHEN and CDR2 SYDVKM. CDR3 amino acids: CASSRQGGTNEQFF. The CDR3, as DNA: TGTGCCAGCAGTAGACAGGGGGGCACCAATGAGCAGTTCTTC. The variable domain in full, with the rest retrieved from reference TRBV28 and TRBJ2-1, is DVKVTQSSRYLVKRTGEKVFLECVQDMDHENMFWYRQDPGLGLRLIYFSYDVKMKEKGDIPEGYSVSREKKERFSLILESASTNQTSMYLCASSRQGGTNEQFFGPGTRLTVL.

This chain connects TRBV29-1 to TRBJ1-2; TRBD1 might be the D (6 bases). Per the germline V gene, CDR1 is SQVTM and CDR2 is ANQGSEA. This CDR3 contains 12 residues. Trimming removed 5 bases at V and 4 bases at J, with 11 bases between. This CDR3 reads CSVRTAGYGYTF. The CDR3, as DNA: TGCAGCGTTCGGACAGCCGGCTATGGCTACACCTTC.

The V call is TRBV25-1, the J call TRBJ1-4, with 9 bases identical to TRBD1. Germline assignment: CDR1 MGHDK and CDR2 SYGVNS. The CDR3 has 16 amino acids. The J segment lost 3 bases and the V segment lost 3 bases, leaving 5 bases of the junction unmatched. This CDR3 reads CASSDKGQGANEKLFF. DNA for the CDR3: TGTGCCAGCAGTGATAAGGGACAGGGAGCTAATGAAAAACTGTTTTTT.

V is TRBV6-1 and J is TRBJ2-5; D remains unclear. Germline CDR1 MNHNS, CDR2 SASEGT. V was cut by 2 bases and J by 5 bases, with 12 bases left in between. CDR3 size: 14 residues. In DNA form, the CDR3 reads TGTGCCAGCAGTGAACAAACAGTGGGGGAGACCCAGTACTTC. This gives the protein CASSEQTVGETQYF.

The chain recombines TRBV27 with TRBJ2-1; 7 bases align to TRBD2. Germline V lookup: CDR1 MNHEY, CDR2 SMNVEV (reference sequence). The CDR3 contains 13 residues. Trimming cost V 8 bases and J 7 bases; bases outside gene matches: 8. The CDR3 sequence is CASLSGLTNEQFF. Written as DNA, the CDR3 is TGTGCCAGCCTTAGCGGGCTTACGAATGAGCAGTTCTTC.

This clonotype was observed once. Here the CDR3 DNA reads TGCAGCGTAAACGGTCGGACTGAAGCTTTCTTT. It translates to CSVNGRTEAFF. V usage is TRBV29-1 and J usage is TRBJ1-1; D is undetermined. V was clipped by 6 bases and J by 5 bases, with 10 bases between them. This CDR3 has 11 residues. The germline V gene encodes CDR1 SQVTM and CDR2 ANQGSEA.

The chain combines TRBV6-1 with TRBJ2-5, with 8 bases lining up with TRBD1. The J call may be in error: the DNA end matches TRBJ2-7 better. This CDR3 comprises 16 residues. From germline, CDR1 is MNHNS and CDR2 SASEGT. This chain's CDR3 is CASSVFGTGLRGEQYF. The DNA for the CDR3 is TGTGCCAGCAGTGTGTTCGGGACAGGTCTGAGGGGCGAGCAGTACTTC.

This clonotype was observed a few times. The chain couples TRBV4-3 to TRBJ2-7; D possibly corresponds to TRBD2 (5 bases). Germline V CDR1 and CDR2: LGHNA, YSLEER. This CDR3 spans 13 amino acids. Trimming shortened V by 0 bases and J by 7 bases, and 10 bases separated the two germline ends. Written as DNA, the CDR3 is TGCGCCAGCAGCCAAGATCTAGCTGCGGAGCAGTACTTC. Its protein product is CASSQDLAAEQYF.

V is TRBV5-1 and J is TRBJ2-2; D is uncertain. Per germline, CDR1 SGHRS and CDR2 YFSETQ. The CDR3 has 16 amino acids. V was pared by 0 bases and J by 1 base, with 10 bases between. The CDR3 sequence: CASSLAVNENTGELFF. CDR3 nucleotides: TGCGCCAGCAGCTTGGCCGTAAACGAGAACACCGGGGAGCTGTTTTTT.

This clonotype showed up just a few times. The J gene is TRBJ1-5, the V gene TRBV2; 7 bases line up with TRBD1. The CDR3 is 13 amino acids. J was trimmed by 2 bases and V by 7 bases; bases with no gene match: 2. In germline, CDR1 is SNHLY, CDR2 FYNNEI. The DNA of the CDR3 is TGTGCCAGCACTACAGGGGGCAATCAGCCCCAGCATTTT. Protein: CASTTGGNQPQHF.

The rearrangement uses TRBV2 and TRBJ1-1; a weak D match, TRBD1 (6 bases). Looked up from germline, CDR1 is SNHLY and CDR2 is FYNNEI. V lost 4 bases to trimming and J lost 1 base, with 13 bases between them. The CDR3 has 15 amino acids. The CDR3, as DNA: TGTGCCAGCAGTGGCCAGGGGATCGGGAACACTGAAGCTTTCTTT. This sequence encodes CASSGQGIGNTEAFF.

This clonotype occurred many times. V gene TRBV20-1 combines with J gene TRBJ2-7; 8 bases are a match to TRBD2. Losses at the gene ends were 1 base for V and 6 bases for J; bases not matched to a gene: 8. Germline assignment: CDR1 DFQATT and CDR2 SNEGSKA (reference sequence). The CDR3 length is 14 residues. CDR3 loop: CSARAGGLRVEQYF. Written as DNA, the CDR3 is TGCAGTGCTAGAGCGGGGGGGTTAAGGGTCGAGCAGTACTTC.

This clonotype was observed a few times. J is TRBJ2-4 and V is TRBV28; 9 nucleotides match TRBD1. Germline CDR1 reads MDHEN; CDR2 reads SYDVKM. V shed 3 bases, J shed 6 bases, and the junction held 15 bases outside the gene matches. The CDR3 consists of 18 residues. The CDR3 nucleotides read TGTGCCAGCAGTTTGTTCTGGACAGGGGCCGGCCAGTTAAACATTCAGTACTTC. Protein: CASSLFWTGAGQLNIQYF.

This clonotype was picked up a small number of times. This chain joins TRBV18 and TRBJ1-6; D is possibly TRBD1 (5 bases). This CDR3 contains 14 residues. The ends were cut back, 8 bases at V and 7 bases at J, with 15 bases in the middle. In germline, CDR1 is KGHSH, CDR2 LQKENI. CDR3 amino acids: CASGTGTANSPLHF. The DNA of the CDR3 is TGTGCCAGCGGGACCGGGACGGCGAATTCACCCCTCCACTTT. The whole variable domain, filled in from reference TRBV18 and TRBJ1-6, reads NAGVMQNPRHLVRRRGQEARLRCSPMKGHSHVYWYRQLPEEGLKFMVYLQKENIIDESGMPKERFSAEFPKEGPSILRIQQVVRGDSAAYFCASGTGTANSPLHFGNGTRLTVT.